This T cell receptor (beta chain) was identified in a study of post-analysis software for immune sequencing data. The study, taken as a whole, reports: Four to six TRBV segments, including TRBV5-6, TRBV5-1 and TRBV20-1, were more frequent in patients than controls.

The CDR3 has 13 residues. Germline V gives CDR1 ENHRY, CDR2 SYGVKD. This clonotype came up a few times. Its matching antigen is unknown. Libraries were made from TCR beta cDNA, and they carried unique molecular identifiers. A single record per CDR3 protein comes from TCRdb applying MiXCR to the PCR reads. The sample contains about 820,000 distinct CDR3 sequences, approximately 53% of which appear only once. This chain connects TRBV10-3 to TRBJ2-5, with unresolved D. The J call is in doubt because the DNA end fits TRBJ2-7 better. The TCR was taken from a girl under 18 with multiple sclerosis. The sample consisted of blood. The CDR3 sequence is CAIRWSGTDEQYF. CDR3 sequence (DNA): TGTGCCATCAGGTGGTCAGGCACGGACGAGCAGTACTTC.